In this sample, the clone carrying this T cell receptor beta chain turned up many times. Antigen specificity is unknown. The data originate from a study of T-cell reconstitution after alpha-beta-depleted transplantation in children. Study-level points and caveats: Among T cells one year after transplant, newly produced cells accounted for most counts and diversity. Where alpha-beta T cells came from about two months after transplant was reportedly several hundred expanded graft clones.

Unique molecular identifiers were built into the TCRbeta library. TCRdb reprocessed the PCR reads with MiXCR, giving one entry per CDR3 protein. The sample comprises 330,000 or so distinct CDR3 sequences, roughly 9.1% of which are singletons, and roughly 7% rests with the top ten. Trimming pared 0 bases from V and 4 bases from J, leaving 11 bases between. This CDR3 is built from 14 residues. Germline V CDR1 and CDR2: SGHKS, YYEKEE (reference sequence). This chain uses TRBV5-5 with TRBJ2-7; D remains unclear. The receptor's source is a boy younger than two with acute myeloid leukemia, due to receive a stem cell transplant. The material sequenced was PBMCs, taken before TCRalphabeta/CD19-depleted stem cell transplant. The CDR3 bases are TGTGCCAGCAGCTTGGCCCGAGGAAGGTACGAGCAGTACTTC. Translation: CASSLARGRYEQYF.